This T cell receptor beta chain was documented in a study of cytomegalovirus exposure and HLA in healthy donors (dated by TCRdb to 2016 to 2017). Regarding the study in general: An earlier analysis of roughly 570 of the donors reported approximately 260 Gb of sequence data and around 110 million unique TCR beta sequences obtained from approximately 180 million T cells. The study used immunosequencing to profile the T cell repertoires of about 670 subjects and linked those repertoires to cytomegalovirus serostatus. On average, around 240,000 unique TCR beta nucleotide sequences were sequenced per donor among a few hundred genotyped donors of the cohort, with approximately 18% of those sequences being non-productive. An earlier analysis of around 540 of the donors applied high-throughput TCR beta sequencing to assess whether each TCR beta V gene segment acted as functional or pseudogenic. Typing coverage varied by locus: roughly 620-640 donors for A, B, C, DRB1 and DQB1; roughly 520 for DQA1; nearly 610 for DPA1; some 470 for DPB1. Donor age, sex, ethnicity and CMV serostatus were collected together with the repertoire data. A later analysis re-analyzed previously published TCR beta repertoires from 666 donors and added high-resolution HLA genotyping to study TCR occurrence patterns. The study was designed to test whether signatures of past pathogen exposure could be identified by cataloging public T cell receptors. In the later analysis, no new phenotypic data were used to find candidate immune exposures; instead, reliance was placed on TCR beta sequences and their occurrence across donors. Class I and class II HLA loci were covered by the typing at four-digit resolution. Because of strong linkage in the cohort, five DR-DQ haplotypes were treated as single units for association and clustering. Besides the first cohort of under 700 subjects, a separate validation cohort made up of roughly 130 different subjects was used. A later genetic analysis used genome-wide SNP genotypes for 398 of the 666 donors, treating that subset as a discovery cohort. To predict cytomegalovirus infection status, the study combined high-throughput TCR immunosequencing, statistical association of individual TCRs with disease status, and machine learning. Of the 300 to 450 genotyped donors, about 84% fell in the genetic ancestry cluster associated with self-reported Caucasian donors. All discovery cohort repertoires had been generated on a single sequencing platform. An early release that covered about 600 HLA-typed donors contained about 290 gigabases of sequencing data and 70 million to 100 million unique TCR sequences.

In total, more than 500 healthy bone marrow donors made up the cohort. At the time of sampling, all cohort members were nominally healthy, though unrecorded immune exposures were likely present. The donor was CMV seropositive and was included in the group of around 300 seropositive cohort members. Each donor provided a peripheral blood sample, and peripheral blood mononuclear cells were used for TCR beta sequencing. Genomic DNA was extracted from the blood cell samples with the Qiagen DNeasy Blood Extraction Kit. Inclusive of the bounding cysteine and phenylalanine, the CDR3 is 15 residues long. Solely the CDR3 DNA is kept, with 45 bases framed from the first base. CDR1 and CDR2 (LNHDA, SQIVND) derive from the germline V gene (reference sequence). The trim is 7 bases for V and 0 bases for J, with a gap of 13 bases between the germline ends. The library was prepared using the immunoSEQ multiplex PCR assay. For the multiplex PCR, a mixture combining 60 forward primers for TCR Vbeta segments and 13 reverse primers for TCR Jbeta segments was used. A multiplex PCR assay on genomic DNA amplified the CDR3 region of rearranged TCR beta genes. Amplified TCR beta libraries were sequenced as 87-base-pair reads on the Illumina HiSeq System. The paper's data handling went like this. A later analysis tallied 75 million to 95 million unique TCR beta chains across the 666 repertoires, and about 12 million of those chains were shared by two or more donors. Raw reads were error-corrected and collapsed into unique sequences with a nearest-neighbor algorithm that merged closely related sequences to remove PCR and sequencing errors. To assign V, D and J gene segments, CDR3 sequences were aligned to IMGT reference sequences. For a sequence to be retained, a match of at least six nucleotides was required to both a V gene segment and a J gene segment. A rearrangement counted as productive if the CDR3 had no stop codons and remained in frame with V and J, and every other rearrangement counted as non-productive. CDR3 was defined by IMGT convention, running from the second conserved V-encoded cysteine to the conserved J-encoded phenylalanine. The earlier analysis of some 580 of the donors excluded any sequence lacking an unambiguous match to a single V gene segment. An earlier analysis of 587 of the donors classified V segments as functional when productive rearrangements were above 56.7% and as segregating when the standard deviation between donors was above 5%. A statistical classification framework was developed to diagnose cytomegalovirus status using the catalog of TCR beta chain sequences. A later analysis assigned V and J genes by comparing TCR nucleotide sequences with IMGT/GENE-DB human TR gene sequences. Using the TCRdist pipeline, a later analysis assigned CDR3 sequences along with most-parsimonious VDJ recombination scenarios. In a later analysis, every TCR beta chain was defined by the combination of its CDR3 amino acid sequence and its V-gene family, and reads without a unique V-gene family were dropped. As a way to deal with suspected cross-contamination and a sequencing artifact, a later analysis dropped roughly 620 nucleotide sequences that were highly shared and had low generation probability. A later analysis calculated a clonal expansion index for each public chain from normalized within-repertoire ranks of inferred template counts. A later analysis computed generation probabilities with a VDJ recombination model fitted to out-of-frame rearrangements, and checked the results against IGoR. A later analysis scored TCR-TCR, TCR-HLA and TCR-CMV co-occurrence with hypergeometric tests, applying a repertoire-size bias correction to TCR pairs. A later analysis estimated false discovery rates by permuting HLA or CMV assignments 20 times. In a later analysis, co-occurring TCRs were grouped using DBSCAN, with TCRdist sequence similarity added in when clustering inside HLA-allele-positive subsets. For co-occurrence clustering, repertoires with fewer than 30,000 or more than 120,000 public chains were excluded, along with a handful of repertoires with anomalous nucleotide sharing. Imported from immuneACCESS, the table was reduced by TCRdb to in-frame sequences with V and J called. These copies leave out some clones; in studies compared against another copy, an unresolved V gene accounts for under half, and the cause of the remainder is not known. V and J calls and clone size are given by that table; D and trimming were obtained from the DNA. This sample comprises 99,000 or so clones, about 80% of them detected only once. The top ten clones comprise 15% to 20% of the sample.

The study at large found these results: Roughly uniform sequencing depth across donors was assumed in presence/absence analyses, although this assumption may not hold. According to a later analysis, TCR association rates differed among HLA loci, with DRB1 alleles showing the most associated TCRs and HLA-C alleles showing the fewest. Because the 87-base-pair reads could not distinguish some IMGT-functional V segments, including TRBV6-2 and TRBV6-3, those segments were excluded. Cytomegalovirus status was reported to be diagnosed by the classifier with high specificity and sensitivity in both the original and validation cohorts. Several of the top co-occurrence clusters appeared to be linked to parvovirus B19, influenza, CMV and Epstein-Barr virus, according to a later analysis. Across donors, most TCR sequences were observed very rarely, whereas some public TCRs were present in many individuals. For the cohort, immune exposure information was limited to CMV serostatus. When HLA alleles, especially DR and DQ, strongly co-occurred, attributing TCR associations to individual alleles was difficult. Specific HLA alleles were associated with 15,000 to 20,000 TCR beta sequences at a false discovery rate of 0.05 in a later analysis. According to a later genetic analysis, donors in an Asian-associated ancestry cluster had fewer N-insertions in productive TCRs than the approximately 710-donor mean. Only TCR beta chains were sequenced in this cohort, and the absence of alpha or paired-chain data limited detectable features. A later genetic analysis associated a missense DCLRE1C variant with V-gene and J-gene trimming of TCR beta chains, and an independent cohort replicated the association. Three of the identified cytomegalovirus-associated TCR beta chains were confirmed in vitro to be specific for cytomegalovirus antigens. In an earlier analysis of about 540 of the donors, most TCR beta V segments were observed in productive rearrangements about 87% or about 30% of the time, broadly matching IMGT annotations. A total of 150 or so TCR beta chains were listed by the study as associated with cytomegalovirus. A group of highly shared sequence variants was considered likely to be a technical artifact of the sequencing pipeline. Roughly 17 rarely observed V segments, including chromosome 9 orphons, were excluded from the earlier analysis of several hundred of the donors because counts were too low. A later analysis found that HLA-associated TCR beta chains were more clonally expanded and had lower generation probabilities than equally common non-associated chains. Because HLA typing was unavailable for some donors at each locus, only the typed subset was used in association tests. According to the authors, the approach could potentially be generalized to other disease states and immunological phenotypes. A further reported finding was that TCR beta sequences accurately predicted the HLA-A and HLA-B alleles for most subjects in the first cohort. Correlated functional status among segregating V segments might be attributable to linkage disequilibrium, but an unknown experimental factor could not be ruled out. Most CMV-associated TCR beta chains appeared to be HLA-restricted in a later analysis, and the HLA associations seemed to be driven largely by CMV exposure.

This clone occurred once. The antigen it binds to is not known. No clone much larger than this one lies a single base away; base qualities are absent. The sequencing input was PBMCs. The sequence was obtained from a man aged 55-75 years in good health and CMV-seropositive. The chain joins TRBV19 to TRBJ1-5; the D gene identity is not certain. The sequence in DNA is TGTGCCAGTAACCCGGCGGCCCCTAGCAATCAGCCCCAGCATTTT. Its coded protein is CASNPAAPSNQPQHF.